This T cell receptor (beta chain) was captured by sequencing in a study of blood T cell repertoires in COVID-19. Study as a whole: The United States, Italy and Spain were the sources of the acute and convalescent COVID-19 samples. T cells, B-cell-depleted T cells, or PBMCs provided the cDNA or gDNA that served as material.

Data came from immunoSEQ multiplex PCR; TCRdb stores just in-frame clones and leaves some out. The sample shows some 350,000 clones, 90% of them seen only once. Trimming took 3 bases from V and 5 from J, leaving 10 bases between them. Germline CDR1 and CDR2: SGHAT and FQNNGV. CDR3 length: 14 residues. This sequence joins TRBV11-2 and TRBJ1-4; D is undetermined. The sample taken for sequencing was peripheral blood. The source is a man aged 18 to 35 with active or convalescent COVID-19. CDR3 in amino acids: CASSLSGWNEKLFF. In DNA form, the CDR3 reads TGTGCCAGCAGCTTGTCGGGGTGGAATGAAAAACTGTTTTTT.